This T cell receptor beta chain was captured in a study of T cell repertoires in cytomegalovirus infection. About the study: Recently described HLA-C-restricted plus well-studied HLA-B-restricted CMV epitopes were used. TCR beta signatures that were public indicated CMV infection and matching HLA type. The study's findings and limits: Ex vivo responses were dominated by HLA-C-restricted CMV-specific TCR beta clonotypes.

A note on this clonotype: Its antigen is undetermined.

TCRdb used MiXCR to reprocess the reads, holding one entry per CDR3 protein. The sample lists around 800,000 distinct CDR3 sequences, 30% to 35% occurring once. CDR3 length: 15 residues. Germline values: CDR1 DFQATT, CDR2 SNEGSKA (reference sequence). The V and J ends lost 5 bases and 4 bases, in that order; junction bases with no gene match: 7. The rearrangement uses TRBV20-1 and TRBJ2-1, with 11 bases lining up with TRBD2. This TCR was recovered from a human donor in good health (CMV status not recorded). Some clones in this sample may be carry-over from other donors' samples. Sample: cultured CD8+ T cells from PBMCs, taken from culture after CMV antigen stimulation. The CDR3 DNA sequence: TGCAGTGCTGATCCGGGACTAGCGGTATACAATGAGCAGTTCTTC. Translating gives CSADPGLAVYNEQFF.